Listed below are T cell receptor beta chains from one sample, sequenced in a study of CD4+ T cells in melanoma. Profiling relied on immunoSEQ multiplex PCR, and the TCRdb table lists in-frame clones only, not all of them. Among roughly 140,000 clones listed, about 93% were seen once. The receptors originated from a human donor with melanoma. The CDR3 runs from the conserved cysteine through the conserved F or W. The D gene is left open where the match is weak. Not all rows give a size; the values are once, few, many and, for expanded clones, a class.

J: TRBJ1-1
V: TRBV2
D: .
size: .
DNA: TGTGCCAGCAGTGAAGGTCCGCGGTTCGGGTACACTGAAGCTTTCTTT
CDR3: CASSEGPRFGYTEAFF

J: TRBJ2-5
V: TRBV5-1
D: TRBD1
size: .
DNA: TGCGCCAGCAGCCTTCCCCACGGGACAGCCCAAGAGACCCAGTACTTC
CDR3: CASSLPHGTAQETQYF

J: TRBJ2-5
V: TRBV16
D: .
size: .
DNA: TGTGCCAGCAGCACTGCAGGGATAGAGACCCAGTACTTC
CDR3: CASSTAGIETQYF

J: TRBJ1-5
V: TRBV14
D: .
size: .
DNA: TGTGCCAGCAGCCAAGGACCGAATCAGCCCCAGCATTTT
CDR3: CASSQGPNQPQHF

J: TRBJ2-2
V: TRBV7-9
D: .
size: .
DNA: TGTGCCAGCAGGTTTATTGGGGGGATCTTCAACACCGGGGAGCTGTTTTTT
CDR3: CASRFIGGIFNTGELFF

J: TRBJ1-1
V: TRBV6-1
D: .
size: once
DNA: TGTGCCAGCAGCGACAAAGCGGACAGAAACACTGAAGCTTTCTTT
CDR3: CASSDKADRNTEAFF

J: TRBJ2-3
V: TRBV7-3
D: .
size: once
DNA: TGTGCCAGCAGCTTAAACCCAGGCACAGATACGCAGTATTTT
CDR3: CASSLNPGTDTQYF

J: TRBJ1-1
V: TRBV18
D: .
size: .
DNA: TGTGCCAGCTCACCACGTCTTACCCAGGGAGGCACTGAAGCTTTCTTT
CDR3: CASSPRLTQGGTEAFF

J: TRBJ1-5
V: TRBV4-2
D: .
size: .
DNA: TGTGCCAGCAGCCAAGAAGAAAAGGGGGATCAGCCCCAGCATTTT
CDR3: CASSQEEKGDQPQHF

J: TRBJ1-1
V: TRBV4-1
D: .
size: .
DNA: TGCGCCAGCAGCCAATTGGTCAGAGTTGCTCTCCCTGAAGCTTTCTTT
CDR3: CASSQLVRVALPEAFF

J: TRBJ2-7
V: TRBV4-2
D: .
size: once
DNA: TGTGCCAGCAGCAGAGATTTACGGCAGACTTACGAGCAGTACTTC
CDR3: CASSRDLRQTYEQYF

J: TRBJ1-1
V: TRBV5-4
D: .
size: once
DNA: TGTGCCAGCAGTTTACAGAACACCATGAACACTGAAGCTTTCTTT
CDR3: CASSLQNTMNTEAFF

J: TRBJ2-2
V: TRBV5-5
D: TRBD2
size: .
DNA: TGTGCCAGCAGCCCCGGACTAGAGCGGGGCGGGGAGCTGTTTTTT
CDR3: CASSPGLERGGELFF

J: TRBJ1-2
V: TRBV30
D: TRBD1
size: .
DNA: TGTGCCTGGAGTGTAGGTCACAGGGGATATGGCTACACCTTC
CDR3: CAWSVGHRGYGYTF

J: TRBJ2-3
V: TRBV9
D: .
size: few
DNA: TGTGCCAGCAGCGTAGCTAATGCAGATACGCAGTATTTT
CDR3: CASSVANADTQYF

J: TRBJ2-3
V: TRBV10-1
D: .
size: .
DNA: TGCGCCAGCAGTGTGCGGGGAACGGATACGCAGTATTTT
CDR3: CASSVRGTDTQYF

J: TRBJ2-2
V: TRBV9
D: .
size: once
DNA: TGTGCCAGCAGCGTACGGGGGGCGGTGAACACCGGGGAGCTGTTTTTT
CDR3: CASSVRGAVNTGELFF

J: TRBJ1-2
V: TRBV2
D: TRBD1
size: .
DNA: TGTGCCAGCAGCATGGGACAGGGCCTTGACTATGGCTACACCTTC
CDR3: CASSMGQGLDYGYTF

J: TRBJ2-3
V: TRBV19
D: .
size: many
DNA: TGTGCCAGTAGTATAGGAGGGGCCGCGGGGACCTTCACAGATACGCAGTATTTT
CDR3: CASSIGGAAGTFTDTQYF

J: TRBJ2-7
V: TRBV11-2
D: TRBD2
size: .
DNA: TGTGCCAGCAGCGCCGGGACTAGCGGTTACGAGCAGTACTTC
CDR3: CASSAGTSGYEQYF

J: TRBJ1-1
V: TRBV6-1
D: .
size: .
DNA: TGTGCCAGCAGACTACACCCCACGGGGACTGAAGCTTTCTTT
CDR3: CASRLHPTGTEAFF

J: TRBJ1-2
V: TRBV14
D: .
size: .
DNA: TGTGCCAGCAGCCCTCAGGGGTTGCGAGGCTACACCTTC
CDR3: CASSPQGLRGYTF

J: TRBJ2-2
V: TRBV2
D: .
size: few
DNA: TGTGCCACCCGCCGTCTCTCCTCGACCGGGGAGCTGTTTTTT
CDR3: CATRRLSSTGELFF

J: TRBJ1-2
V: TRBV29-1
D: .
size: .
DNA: TGCAGCGCCACCCCCCCTGGCGGCTACACCTTC
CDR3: CSATPPGGYTF

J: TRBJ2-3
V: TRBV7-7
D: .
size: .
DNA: TGTGCTAGCTCCAGGGGCCTCTCACCCGGGGATACGCAGTATTTT
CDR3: CASSRGLSPGDTQYF

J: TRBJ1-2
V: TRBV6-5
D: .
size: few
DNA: TGTGCCAGCAGTTACGAGGGGGGAAGTGGCTACACCTTC
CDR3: CASSYEGGSGYTF

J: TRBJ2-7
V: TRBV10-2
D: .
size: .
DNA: TGCGCCTCCGGGGCGCCTGGTTCCTACGAGCAGTACTTC
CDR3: CASGAPGSYEQYF

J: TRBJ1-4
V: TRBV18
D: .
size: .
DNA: TGTGCCAGCTCACAACAGCCTACGGGTGGTAATGAAAAACTGTTTTTT
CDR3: CASSQQPTGGNEKLFF

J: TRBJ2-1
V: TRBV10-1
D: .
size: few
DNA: TGCGCCAGCAGGGGGGACGGTACTTCGGGGCAGTTCTTC
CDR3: CASRGDGTSGQFF

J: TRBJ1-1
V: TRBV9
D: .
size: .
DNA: TGTGCCAGCAGCGTAGTAACGAACACTGAAGCTTTCTTT
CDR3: CASSVVTNTEAFF

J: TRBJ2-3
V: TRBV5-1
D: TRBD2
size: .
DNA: TGCGCCAGCAGTACAAGTACTAGCGGCACAGATACGCAGTATTTT
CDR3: CASSTSTSGTDTQYF

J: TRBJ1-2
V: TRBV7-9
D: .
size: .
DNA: TGTGCCAGCAGCTTCGTAGGGTTGGGAGGAGGCTACACCTTC
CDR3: CASSFVGLGGGYTF

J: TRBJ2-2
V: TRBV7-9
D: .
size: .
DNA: TGTGCCAGCACCAAGACGGCGGGGCGACGGTTGAAAACCGGGGAGCTGTTTTTT
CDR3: CASTKTAGRRLKTGELFF

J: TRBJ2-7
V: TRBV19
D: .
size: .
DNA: TGTGCCAGTAGTATCCCCGGACAGTACGAGCAGTACTTC
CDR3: CASSIPGQYEQYF

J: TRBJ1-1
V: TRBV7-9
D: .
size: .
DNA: TGTGCCAGCAGGACCTCGGGGACCCGGGGCACTGAAGCTTTCTTT
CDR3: CASRTSGTRGTEAFF

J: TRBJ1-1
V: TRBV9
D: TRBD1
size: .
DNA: TGTGCCAGCAGCGAGGGACAGGGCGCTAGCACTGAAGCTTTCTTT
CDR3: CASSEGQGASTEAFF

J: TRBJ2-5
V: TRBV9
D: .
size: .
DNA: TGTGCCAGCAGCGTAGCAGGGGGGGGGTACCAAGAGACCCAGTACTTC
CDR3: CASSVAGGGYQETQYF

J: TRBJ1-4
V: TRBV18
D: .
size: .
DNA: TGTGCCAGCTCAACAGACAGGTTGACTAATGAAAAACTGTTTTTT
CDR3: CASSTDRLTNEKLFF

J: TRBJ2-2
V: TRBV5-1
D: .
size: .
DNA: TGCGCCAGCAGCGAAACGGTTGCGAACACCGGGGAGCTGTTTTTT
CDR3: CASSETVANTGELFF